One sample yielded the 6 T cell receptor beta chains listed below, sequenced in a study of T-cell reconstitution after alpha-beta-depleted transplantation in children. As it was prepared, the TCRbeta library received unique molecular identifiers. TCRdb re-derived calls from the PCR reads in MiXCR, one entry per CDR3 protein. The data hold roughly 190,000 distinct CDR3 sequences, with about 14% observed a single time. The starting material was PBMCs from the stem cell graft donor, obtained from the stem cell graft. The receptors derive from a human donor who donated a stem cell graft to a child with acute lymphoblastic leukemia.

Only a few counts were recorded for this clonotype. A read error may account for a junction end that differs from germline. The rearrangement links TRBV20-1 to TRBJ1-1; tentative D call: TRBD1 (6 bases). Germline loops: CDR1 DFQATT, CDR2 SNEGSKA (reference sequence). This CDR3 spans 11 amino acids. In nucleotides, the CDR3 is TGCAGTGCCCGGGGGGGCTCGCCAGACCTCTTT. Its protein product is CSARGGSPDLF.

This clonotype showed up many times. CDR3 in DNA: TGCGCCAGCAGCGGAAACAGGGGGGAGCAGTTCTTC. Translated, it gives CASSGNRGEQFF. The V gene is TRBV5-1, the J gene TRBJ2-1; 8 bases line up with TRBD1. Germline CDR1 SGHRS, CDR2 YFSETQ. The V segment lost 4 bases and the J segment 10 bases; nucleotides outside the gene matches: 4. The CDR3 runs to 12 residues.

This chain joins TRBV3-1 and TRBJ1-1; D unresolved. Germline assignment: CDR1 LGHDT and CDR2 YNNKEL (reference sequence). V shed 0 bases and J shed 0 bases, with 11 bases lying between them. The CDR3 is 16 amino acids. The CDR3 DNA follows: TGTGCCAGCAGCCAAGATGAGCCGGGGTTGAACACTGAAGCTTTCTTT. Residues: CASSQDEPGLNTEAFF.

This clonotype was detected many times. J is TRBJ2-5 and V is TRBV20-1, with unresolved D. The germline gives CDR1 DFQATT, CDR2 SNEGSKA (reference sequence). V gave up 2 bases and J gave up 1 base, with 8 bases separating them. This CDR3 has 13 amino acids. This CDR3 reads CSARRFGQETQYF. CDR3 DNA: TGCAGTGCTAGAAGGTTCGGCCAAGAGACCCAGTACTTC.

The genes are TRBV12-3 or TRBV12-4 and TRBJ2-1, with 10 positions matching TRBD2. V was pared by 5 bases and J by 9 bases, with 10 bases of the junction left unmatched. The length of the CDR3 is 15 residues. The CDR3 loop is CASSQMLAGVGEQFF. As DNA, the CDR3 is TGTGCCAGCAGTCAGATGCTAGCGGGAGTGGGTGAGCAGTTCTTC.

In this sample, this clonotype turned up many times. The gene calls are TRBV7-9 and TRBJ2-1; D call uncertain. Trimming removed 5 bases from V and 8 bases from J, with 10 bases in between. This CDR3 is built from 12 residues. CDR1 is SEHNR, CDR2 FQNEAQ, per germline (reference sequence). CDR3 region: CASSLMSYEQFF. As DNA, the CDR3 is TGTGCCAGCAGCCTCATGAGTTATGAGCAGTTCTTC.